Each of the 16 T cell receptor beta chains below was sequenced from the same sample in a study of beta chain features in type 1 diabetes. Broader study findings: A moderate, significant TCRB CDR3 shortening appeared in type 1 diabetes across four CD4+ subsets.

Reverse transcribing all isolated RNA meant expressed TCRB transcripts were sequenced. Using immunoSEQ multiplex PCR, the repertoire was profiled, and TCRdb retains in-frame clones only, with some absent. Among almost 350,000 clones listed, around 8.5% were seen once. No antigen has been assigned to these receptors. The sequenced material came from central memory CD4+ T cells from blood. The receptors derive from a man aged 30 to 45 with type 1 diabetes.

A few counts support this clone. Other nucleotide sequences from this sample produce the same CDR3. This chain connects TRBV7-2 to TRBJ2-5, with a possible D match to TRBD1 (6 bases). The V end was cut by 5 bases, the J end by 0 bases, with 10 bases between. This CDR3 contains 14 residues. The germline gives CDR1 SGHTA, CDR2 FQGNSA. This CDR3 is CASSLQGDQETQYF. The CDR3, as DNA: TGTGCCAGCAGCCTACAGGGAGACCAAGAGACCCAGTACTTC. Full variable domain (missing parts from reference TRBV7-2 and TRBJ2-5): GAGVSQSPSNKVTEKGKDVELRCDPISGHTALYWYRQSLGQGLEFLIYFQGNSAPDKSGLPSDRFSAERTGGSVSTLTIQRTQQEDSAVYLCASSLQGDQETQYFGPGTRLLVL.

The chain links TRBV4-3 to TRBJ1-3, with D possibly TRBD1 on 5 matching bases. The CDR3 covers 17 residues. From germline, CDR1 is LGHNA and CDR2 YSLEER. V was clipped by 0 bases and J by 2 bases, with 14 bases between them. DNA of the CDR3: TGCGCCAGCAGCCAAGACCCTAGACAGACACCTGGAAACACCATATATTTT. It encodes CASSQDPRQTPGNTIYF.

This clone was seen ten or more times. CDR3 bases: TGTGCTAGTGGTTTACGGACTACCACCGGGGAGCTGTTTTTT. This translates into CASGLRTTTGELFF. The gene calls are TRBV12-5 and TRBJ2-2, with D possibly TRBD2 on 6 matching bases. The germline V gene encodes CDR1 LGHNT and CDR2 FRNRAP. This CDR3 contains 14 residues. V lost 3 bases and J lost 4, with 9 bases in between.

The chain has TRBV4-3 and TRBJ1-6, with D perhaps matching TRBD1 (5 bases). Between the trimmed V and J ends, which lost 0 bases and 10 bases, there was a span of 10 bases. CDR1 LGHNA and CDR2 YSLEER come from the germline V gene. CDR3 length equals 14 residues. CDR3 protein: CASSQESRESPLHF. The CDR3 bases are TGCGCCAGCAGCCAAGAATCCAGGGAGTCACCCCTCCACTTT.

This clone occurred a few times. This chain connects TRBV19 to TRBJ1-2; TRBD1 matches at 9 bases. Losses at the gene ends were 7 bases for V and 7 bases for J; bases not matched to a gene: 13. Germline-derived CDR1 and CDR2 are LNHDA and SQIVND (reference sequence). The CDR3 loop spans 15 amino acids. The DNA of the CDR3 is TGTGCCAGTAAACCTGGGACAGGGTCATGGAGTGGCTACACCTTC. Protein: CASKPGTGSWSGYTF.

As DNA, the CDR3 is TGTGCCAGCAGCTTGGTCGGGGGGCACGAGCAGTACTTC. It is translated as CASSLVGGHEQYF. V usage is TRBV5-6 and J usage is TRBJ2-7, with a tentative D call TRBD2 (7 bases). The CDR3 is made up of 13 amino acids. Germline V gives CDR1 SGHDT, CDR2 YYEEEE. The V gene lost 0 bases and the J gene lost 5 bases, with 9 bases spanning the gap.

The chain carries TRBV7-9 and TRBJ2-7, with TRBD1 matching over 8 bases. The CDR3 sequence is 15 residues long. Germline trimming cut 6 bases from V and 2 bases from J; bases unmatched to any gene: 9. Germline V lookup: CDR1 SEHNR, CDR2 FQNEAQ (reference sequence). The CDR3 region is CASSLKGQVPYEQYF. CDR3 nucleotide sequence: TGTGCCAGCAGTCTTAAGGGACAGGTCCCCTACGAGCAGTACTTC.

V is TRBV7-9 and J is TRBJ2-2; TRBD2 aligns across 7 bases. Trimming took 8 bases from V and 5 from J; bases not matched to a gene: 8. Germline V gene lookup returns CDR1 SEHNR and CDR2 FQNEAQ (reference sequence). CDR3 length: 14 amino acids. The CDR3 DNA is TGTGCCAGCGGACCGGGACTAAAAACCGGGGAGCTGTTTTTT. It encodes CASGPGLKTGELFF. Variable domain in full (rest from reference TRBV7-9 and TRBJ2-2): DTGVSQNPRHKITKRGQNVTFRCDPISEHNRLYWYRQTLGQGPEFLTYFQNEAQLEKSRLLSDRFSAERPKGSFSTLEIQRTEQGDSAMYLCASGPGLKTGELFFGEGSRLTVL.

Details on this clone: The same CDR3 is also encoded by other DNA sequences in this sample. The V call is TRBV18, the J call TRBJ2-5; no clear D. This CDR3 is 12 amino acids long. The germline V gene encodes CDR1 KGHSH and CDR2 LQKENI. V was cut by 3 bases and J by 1 base, with 3 bases left in between. CDR3 bases: TGTGCCAGCTCACCTTCCCAAGAGACCCAGTACTTC. This translates into CASSPSQETQYF.

This clone occurred a few times. The chain combines TRBV4-3 with TRBJ1-2, with a possible D match to TRBD1 (6 bases). CDR1 is LGHNA and CDR2 is YSLEER in the germline V gene. Deletions cut 0 bases from V and 8 bases from J, with 13 bases between. The CDR3 covers 14 residues. This CDR3 is CASSQDYGGSGYTF. The CDR3 DNA reads TGCGCCAGCAGCCAAGATTACGGGGGCTCAGGCTACACCTTC.

The sample holds a few counts of this clone. The V gene is TRBV2, the J gene TRBJ2-5, with D possibly matching TRBD1 (5 bases). Trimming removed 6 bases at V and 4 bases at J, with 15 bases between. Germline CDR1 SNHLY, CDR2 FYNNEI. The CDR3 is made up of 14 amino acids. In DNA form, the CDR3 reads TGTGCCAGCAGCGCGACAGTTTCAAGAGAGACCCAGTACTTC. It is translated as CASSATVSRETQYF.

This clone was detected many times. The V and J genes are TRBV6-6 and TRBJ1-1; the match to TRBD1 covers 7 bases. Trimming removed 6 bases from V and 4 bases from J; junction bases left unmatched: 2. This CDR3 has 12 amino acids. Germline V gene lookup returns CDR1 MNHNY and CDR2 SVGAGI (reference sequence). The DNA of the CDR3 is TGTGCCAGCAGACGACAGGGCACTGAAGCTTTCTTT. Translation: CASRRQGTEAFF.

The chain combines TRBV7-9 with TRBJ1-2, with unresolved D. The CDR3 has 14 residues. V lost 1 base, J lost 6 bases, and 12 bases lay in between. CDR1 is SEHNR and CDR2 is FQNEAQ in the germline V gene (reference sequence). CDR3 DNA sequence: TGTGCCAGCAGCTTAGAGTCCATATACGATGGCTACACCTTC. This gives the protein CASSLESIYDGYTF.

The chain couples TRBV19 to TRBJ1-5, with a weak D call TRBD1 (6 bases). Deletions cut 3 bases from V and 3 bases from J, with 18 bases between. The CDR3 is 17 residues long. Germline CDR1 LNHDA, CDR2 SQIVND (reference sequence). CDR3: CASSIPLSGDNNQPQHF. The CDR3 nucleotides read TGTGCCAGTAGTATCCCCCTTTCAGGGGACAACAATCAGCCCCAGCATTTT. The variable domain in full, completed from reference TRBV19 and TRBJ1-5, reads DGGITQSPKYLFRKEGQNVTLSCEQNLNHDAMYWYRQDPGQGLRLIYYSQIVNDFQKGDIAEGYSVSREKKESFPLTVTSAQKNPTAFYLCASSIPLSGDNNQPQHFGDGTRLSIL.

There are a few counts of this clone. The V and J genes are TRBV10-3 and TRBJ2-6; a weak D match, TRBD2 (5 bases). Trimming left V 6 bases short and J 3 bases short, with 12 bases between. The CDR3 runs 15 residues. Germline V gives CDR1 ENHRY, CDR2 SYGVKD. CDR3 sequence (DNA): TGTGCCATCAGCTCCGGGATAGGTGGGGCCAACGTCCTGACTTTC. It specifies CAISSGIGGANVLTF.

This clone was seen a handful of times. The chain couples TRBV11-2 to TRBJ2-7; 8 nucleotides line up with TRBD1. The CDR3 loop spans 17 amino acids. Germline values: CDR1 SGHAT, CDR2 FQNNGV. Trimming removed 4 bases from V and 2 bases from J; junction bases left unmatched: 13. The CDR3 loop reads CASSSLLPLDRAYEQYF. In nucleotides, the CDR3 is TGTGCCAGCAGCTCTCTACTCCCCCTGGACAGGGCCTACGAGCAGTACTTC.